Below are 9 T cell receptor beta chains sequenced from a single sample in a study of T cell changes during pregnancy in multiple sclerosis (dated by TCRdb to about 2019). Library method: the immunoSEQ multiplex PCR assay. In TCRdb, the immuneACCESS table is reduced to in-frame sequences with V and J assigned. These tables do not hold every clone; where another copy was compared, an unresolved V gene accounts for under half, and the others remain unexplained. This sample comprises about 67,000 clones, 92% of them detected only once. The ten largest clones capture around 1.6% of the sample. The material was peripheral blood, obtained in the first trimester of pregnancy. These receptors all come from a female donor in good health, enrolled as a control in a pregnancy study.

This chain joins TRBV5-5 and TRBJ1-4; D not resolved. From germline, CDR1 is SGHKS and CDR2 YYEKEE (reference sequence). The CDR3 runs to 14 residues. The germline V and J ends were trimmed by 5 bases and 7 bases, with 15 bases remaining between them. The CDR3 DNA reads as TGTGCCAGCAGATACCAGGATGGCAGTGAAAAACTGTTTTTT. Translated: CASRYQDGSEKLFF.

The CDR3, as DNA: TGTGCCAGCAGCTCCCCCCTACCCGACGAGCAGTACTTC. It yields the protein CASSSPLPDEQYF. The chain joins TRBV5-5 to TRBJ2-7; unclear D gene. Germline values: CDR1 SGHKS, CDR2 YYEKEE (reference sequence). V lost 3 bases to trimming and J lost 5 bases, with 12 bases between them. The CDR3 is made up of 13 amino acids.

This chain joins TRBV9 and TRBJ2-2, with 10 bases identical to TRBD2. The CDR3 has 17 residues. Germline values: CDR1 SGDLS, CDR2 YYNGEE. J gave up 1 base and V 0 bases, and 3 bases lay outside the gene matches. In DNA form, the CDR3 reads TGTGCCAGCAGCGTAGGGCTAGCGGGAGTGAACACCGGGGAGCTGTTTTTT. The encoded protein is CASSVGLAGVNTGELFF. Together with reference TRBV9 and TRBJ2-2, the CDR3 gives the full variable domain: DSGVTQTPKHLITATGQRVTLRCSPRSGDLSVYWYQQSLDQGLQFLIQYYNGEERAKGNILERFSAQQFPDLHSELNLSSLELGDSALYFCASSVGLAGVNTGELFFGEGSRLTVL.

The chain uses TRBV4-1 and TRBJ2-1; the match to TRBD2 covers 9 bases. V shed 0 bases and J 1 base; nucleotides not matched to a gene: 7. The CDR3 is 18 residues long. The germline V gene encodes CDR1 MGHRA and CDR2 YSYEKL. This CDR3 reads CASSQDFTAGGSYNEQFF. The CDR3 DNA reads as TGCGCCAGCAGCCAAGATTTTACAGCGGGAGGATCCTACAATGAGCAGTTCTTC.

CDR3 sequence reads: CASSSETSGTQYF. The DNA of the CDR3 is TGCGCCAGCAGCTCCGAAACTAGCGGGACGCAGTATTTT. J is TRBJ2-3 and V is TRBV5-1; 9 bases map to TRBD2. The CDR3 is 13 amino acids. Germline assignment: CDR1 SGHRS and CDR2 YFSETQ. V dropped 3 bases and J dropped 9; count of bases not matched to a gene: 5.

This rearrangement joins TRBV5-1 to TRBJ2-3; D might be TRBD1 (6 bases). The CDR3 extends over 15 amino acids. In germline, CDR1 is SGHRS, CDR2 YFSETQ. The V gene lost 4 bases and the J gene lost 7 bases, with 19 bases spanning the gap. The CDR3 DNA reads TGCGCCAGCAGCACCGGGACACGCGGCTTCTATACGCAGTATTTT. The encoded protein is CASSTGTRGFYTQYF.

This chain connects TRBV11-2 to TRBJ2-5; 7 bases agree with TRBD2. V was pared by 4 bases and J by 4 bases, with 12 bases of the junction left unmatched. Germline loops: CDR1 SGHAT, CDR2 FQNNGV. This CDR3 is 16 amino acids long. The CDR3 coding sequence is TGTGCCAGCAGCTCTAGACGGGGGAGGGCCTTAGAGACCCAGTACTTC. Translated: CASSSRRGRALETQYF.

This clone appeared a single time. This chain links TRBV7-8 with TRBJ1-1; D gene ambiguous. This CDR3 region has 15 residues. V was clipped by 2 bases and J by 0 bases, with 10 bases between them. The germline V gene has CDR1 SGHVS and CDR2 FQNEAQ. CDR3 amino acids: CASSLLTPVNTEAFF. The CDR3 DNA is TGTGCCAGCAGCTTATTAACTCCGGTGAACACTGAAGCTTTCTTT.

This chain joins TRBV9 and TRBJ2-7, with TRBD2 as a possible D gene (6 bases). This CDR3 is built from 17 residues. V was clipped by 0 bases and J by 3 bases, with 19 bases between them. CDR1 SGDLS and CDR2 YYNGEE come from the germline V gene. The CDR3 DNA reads TGTGCCAGCAGCGTAGAAAAGAGGGTAGCGGAACACTACGAGCAGTACTTC. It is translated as CASSVEKRVAEHYEQYF.